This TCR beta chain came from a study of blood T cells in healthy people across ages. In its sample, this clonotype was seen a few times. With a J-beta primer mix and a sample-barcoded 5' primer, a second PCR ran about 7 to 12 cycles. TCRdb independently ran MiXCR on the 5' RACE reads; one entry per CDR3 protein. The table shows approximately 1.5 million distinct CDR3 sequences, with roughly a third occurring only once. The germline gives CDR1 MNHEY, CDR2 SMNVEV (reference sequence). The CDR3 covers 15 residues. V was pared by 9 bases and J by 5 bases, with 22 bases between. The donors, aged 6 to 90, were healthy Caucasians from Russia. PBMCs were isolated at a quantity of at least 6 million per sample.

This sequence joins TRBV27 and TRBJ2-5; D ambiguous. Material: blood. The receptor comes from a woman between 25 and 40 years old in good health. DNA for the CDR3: TGTGCCAGGGATCCCGGGTTCACGGAAGAGGAGACCCAGTACTTC. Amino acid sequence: CARDPGFTEEETQYF.